This T cell receptor beta chain was obtained from a study of T cell clonality in common variable immunodeficiency. This clone was picked up many times. The read falls 3 residues short of the CDR3 end, and the missing part is taken from the germline J gene. The same CDR3 also results from other DNA sequences found in this sample. This CDR3 comprises 15 residues. With V trimmed by 4 bases and J by 5 bases, 11 bases remained unmatched. CDR1 and CDR2 from the germline V gene are SGHRS and YFSETQ. Data came from immunoSEQ multiplex PCR; TCRdb stores just in-frame clones and leaves some out. The sample contains approximately 52,000 clones, none of them singletons.

The TCR originated in a person aged 18-70 years in good health. The material sequenced was peripheral blood mononuclear cells. The rearrangement joins TRBV5-1 to TRBJ2-7; the match to TRBD1 covers 8 bases. The CDR3 region is CASSIQGALGNEQYF. The DNA read from the CDR3 is TGCGCCAGCAGCATTCAGGGGGCGTTGGGGAACGAG.